Shown below are 10 T cell receptor beta chains from a single sample sequenced in a study of lymphopenia after photon versus proton radiotherapy. The assay was immunoSEQ multiplex PCR, and TCRdb's table has in-frame clones only and misses some. The sample shows under 15,000 clones, around 90% of them seen only once. This material consisted of peripheral blood, taken from a patient treated with proton-based radiotherapy. Every receptor here comes from a man between 60 and 70 years old with pancreatic cancer.

CDR3 bases: TGTGCCAGCACGCCGGGGCCAAGAGAAAAACTGTTTTTT. It translates to CASTPGPREKLFF. V is TRBV6-5 and J is TRBJ1-4; a possible D gene is TRBD1 (5 bases). Germline loops: CDR1 MNHEY, CDR2 SVGAGI. Trimming stripped 7 bases from V and 8 bases from J, with 14 bases between. This CDR3 contains 13 residues.

This clone was seen more than once but under ten times. This rearrangement joins TRBV19 to TRBJ1-2; D is unclear. The CDR3 consists of 18 residues. Looked up from germline, CDR1 is LNHDA and CDR2 is SQIVND (reference sequence). V lost 7 bases, J lost 0 bases, and 24 bases lay in between. The chain's CDR3 is CASTDQFGRDRANYGYTF. The CDR3 DNA follows: TGTGCCAGTACCGACCAATTCGGGAGGGATCGGGCTAACTATGGCTACACCTTC.

This clone was detected a few times. The chain is built from TRBV6-5 and TRBJ2-5; 12 positions match TRBD1. The V and J ends lost 6 bases and 7 bases, in that order; junction bases with no gene match: 6. The CDR3 totals 14 residues. Germline V CDR1 and CDR2: MNHEY, SVGAGI. The CDR3 loop reads CASRGQGARGTQYF. CDR3 coding DNA: TGTGCCAGCAGGGGACAGGGGGCGCGGGGGACCCAGTACTTC.

As to this clone: One junction end does not reproduce the germline sequence, and a read error may be involved. This chain links TRBV18 with TRBJ2-7, with 7 bases aligning to TRBD1. The CDR3 runs to 14 residues. The germline V gene encodes CDR1 KGHSH and CDR2 LQKENI. CDR3 loop: CASSGRDSPYQQYF. CDR3 nucleotides: TGTGCCAGCTCAGGCCGGGACAGCCCCTACCAGCAGTACTTC. Complete variable domain (other parts from reference TRBV18 and TRBJ2-7): NAGVMQNPRHLVRRRGQEARLRCSPMKGHSHVYWYRQLPEEGLKFMVYLQKENIIDESGMPKERFSAEFPKEGPSILRIQQVVRGDSAAYFCASSGRDSPYQQYFGPGTRLTVT.

The chain combines TRBV11-1 with TRBJ2-3; no clear D gene. Germline V CDR1 and CDR2: SGHAT, FQDESV (reference sequence). The CDR3 length is 12 residues. V lost 5 bases and J lost 5, with 8 bases in between. The CDR3 loop is CASSPPGDTQYF. The CDR3 region has the DNA TGTGCCAGCAGCCCCCCAGGAGATACGCAGTATTTT.

The count of this clone is one. The chain recombines TRBV14 with TRBJ1-1, with 7 positions matching TRBD1. Losses at the gene ends were 4 bases for V and 4 bases for J; bases not matched to a gene: 0. Germline CDR1 and CDR2: SGHDN and FVKESK. The CDR3 contains 12 residues. CDR3 residues: CASSPGGTEAFF. CDR3 nucleotides: TGTGCCAGCAGCCCAGGGGGCACTGAAGCTTTCTTT.

This clone was found a few times. This chain uses TRBV5-6 with TRBJ1-2; TRBD1 is a possible D gene (5 bases). The CDR3 spans 15 residues. Trimming took off 4 bases at V and 4 bases at J, with 17 bases between the two ends. The germline gives CDR1 SGHDT, CDR2 YYEEEE. The chain's CDR3 is CASSLQDVPSYGYTF. Here the CDR3 DNA reads TGTGCCAGCAGCCTACAGGATGTTCCGAGCTATGGCTACACCTTC.

This clone was found a few times. The chain links TRBV7-8 to TRBJ1-1; D is perhaps TRBD1 (5 bases). This CDR3 is built from 16 residues. Trimming cost V 2 bases and J 2 bases, with 15 bases left between them. CDR1 and CDR2 (germline): SGHVS, FQNEAQ. CDR3 coding DNA: TGTGCCAGCAGCTTATTGCCCCGACAGTCAAACACTGAAGCTTTCTTT. Translation gives CASSLLPRQSNTEAFF.

The sample holds one count of this clone. The V and J genes are TRBV13 and TRBJ2-7, with D possibly being TRBD1 (5 bases). The V end was cut by 4 bases, the J end by 0 bases, with 13 bases between. CDR1 is PRHDT, CDR2 FYEKMQ, per germline (reference sequence). This CDR3 is built from 15 residues. The CDR3 region is CASSSYHQGSYEQYF. The DNA for the CDR3 is TGTGCCAGCAGCTCCTACCATCAGGGCTCCTACGAGCAGTACTTC.

The rearrangement joins TRBV5-1 to TRBJ2-3; maybe TRBD1 (5 bases). Germline V gene sequence: CDR1 SGHRS, CDR2 YFSETQ. Trimming stripped 5 bases from V and 1 base from J, with 14 bases between. The CDR3 has 15 amino acids. The CDR3: CASSSHPQGTDTQYF. The CDR3 nucleotides read TGCGCCAGCAGTTCCCACCCACAGGGCACAGATACGCAGTATTTT.